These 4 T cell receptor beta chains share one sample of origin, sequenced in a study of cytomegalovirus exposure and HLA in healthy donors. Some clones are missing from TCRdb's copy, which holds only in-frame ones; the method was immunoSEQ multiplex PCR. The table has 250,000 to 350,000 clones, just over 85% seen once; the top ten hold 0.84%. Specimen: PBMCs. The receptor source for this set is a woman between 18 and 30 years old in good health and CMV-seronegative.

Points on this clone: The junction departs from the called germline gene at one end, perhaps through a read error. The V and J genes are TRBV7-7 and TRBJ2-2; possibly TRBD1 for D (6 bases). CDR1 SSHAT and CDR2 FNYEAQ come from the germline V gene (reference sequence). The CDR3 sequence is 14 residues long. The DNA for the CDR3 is TGTGCTAGCAGCCCGACAGGTATCACCGGGGAGCTGTTTTTT. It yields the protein CASSPTGITGELFF.

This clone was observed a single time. This CDR3 reads CASRGTGLGPYEQYF. The CDR3, as DNA: TGTGCCAGCAGGGGGACAGGGTTGGGCCCCTACGAGCAGTACTTC. The chain has TRBV28 and TRBJ2-7; the match to TRBD1 covers 9 bases. Germline values: CDR1 MDHEN, CDR2 SYDVKM. Trimming at V came to 6 bases and at J to 2 bases, leaving 8 bases not matched to a gene. The CDR3 runs to 15 residues.

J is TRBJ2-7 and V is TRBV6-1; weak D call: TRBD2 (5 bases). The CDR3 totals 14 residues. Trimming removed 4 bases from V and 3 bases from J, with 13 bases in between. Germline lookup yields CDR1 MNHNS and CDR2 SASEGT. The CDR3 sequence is CASSVLARLYEQYF. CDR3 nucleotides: TGTGCCAGCAGTGTTCTAGCTCGACTCTACGAGCAGTACTTC.

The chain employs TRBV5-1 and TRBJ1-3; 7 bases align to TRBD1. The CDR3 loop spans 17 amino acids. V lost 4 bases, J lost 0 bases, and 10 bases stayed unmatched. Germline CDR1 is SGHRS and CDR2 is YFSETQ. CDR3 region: CASSPGTGDFSGNTIYF. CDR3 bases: TGCGCCAGCAGCCCAGGAACAGGGGACTTCTCTGGAAACACCATATATTTT.